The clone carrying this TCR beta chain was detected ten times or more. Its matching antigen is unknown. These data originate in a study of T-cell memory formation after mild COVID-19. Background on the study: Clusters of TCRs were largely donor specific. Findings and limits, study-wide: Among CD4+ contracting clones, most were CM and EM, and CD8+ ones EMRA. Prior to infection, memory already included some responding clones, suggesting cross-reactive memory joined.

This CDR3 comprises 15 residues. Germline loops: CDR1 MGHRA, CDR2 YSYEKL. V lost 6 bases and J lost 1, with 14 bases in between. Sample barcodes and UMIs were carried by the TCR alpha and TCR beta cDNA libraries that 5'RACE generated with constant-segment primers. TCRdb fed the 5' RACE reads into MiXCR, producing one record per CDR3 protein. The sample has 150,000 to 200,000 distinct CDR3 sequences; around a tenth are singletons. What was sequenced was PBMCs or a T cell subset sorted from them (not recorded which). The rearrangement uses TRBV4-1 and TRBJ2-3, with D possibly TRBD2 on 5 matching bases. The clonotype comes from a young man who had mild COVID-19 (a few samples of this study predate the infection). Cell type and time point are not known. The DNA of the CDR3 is TGCGCCAGCAGGGGGAGTAGAGCAGGCACAGATACGCAGTATTTT. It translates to CASRGSRAGTDTQYF.